The following is a T cell receptor beta chain sequence with its context. The sample is drawn from a study of OX40 agonist ivuxolimab in advanced cancers. The CDR3 extends over 13 amino acids. Germline loops: CDR1 SEHNR, CDR2 FQNEAQ (reference sequence). Deletions cut 9 bases from V and 2 bases from J, with 11 bases between. Blood sampling was done at baseline, cycle 4 day 1, and cycle 7 day 1. Repertoires were generated with immunoSEQ multiplex PCR, while TCRdb's copy carries only in-frame clones and drops some. The sample includes around 62,000 clones, 70% to 90% of them seen just once. The receptor was derived from an adult with an advanced solid tumor such as melanoma, head and neck, liver or kidney cancer. The rearrangement links TRBV7-9 to TRBJ1-5, with D unclear. The sequencing here drew on CD4+ or CD8+ T cells sorted from blood, taken in a trial of the OX40 agonist ivuxolimab. This CDR3 is CASSMGGNQPQHF. The CDR3 bases are TGTGCCAGTTCTATGGGAGGCAATCAGCCCCAGCATTTT.